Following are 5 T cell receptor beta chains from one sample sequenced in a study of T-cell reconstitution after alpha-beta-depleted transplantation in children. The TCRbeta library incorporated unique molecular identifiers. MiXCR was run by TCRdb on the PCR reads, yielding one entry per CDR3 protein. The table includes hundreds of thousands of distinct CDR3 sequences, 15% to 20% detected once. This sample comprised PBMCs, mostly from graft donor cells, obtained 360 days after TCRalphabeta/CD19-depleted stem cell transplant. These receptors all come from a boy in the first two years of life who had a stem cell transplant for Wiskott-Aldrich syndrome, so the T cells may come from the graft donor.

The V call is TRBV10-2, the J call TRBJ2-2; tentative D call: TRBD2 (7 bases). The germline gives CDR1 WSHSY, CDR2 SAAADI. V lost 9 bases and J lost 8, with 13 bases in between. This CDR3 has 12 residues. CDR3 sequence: CASREGDGELFF. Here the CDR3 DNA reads TGCGCCAGTAGGGAGGGGGATGGGGAGCTGTTTTTT.

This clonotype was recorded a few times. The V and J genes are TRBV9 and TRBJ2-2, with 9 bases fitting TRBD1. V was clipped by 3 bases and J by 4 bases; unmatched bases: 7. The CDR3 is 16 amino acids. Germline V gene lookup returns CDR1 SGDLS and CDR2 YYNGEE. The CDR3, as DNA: TGTGCCAGCAGCGCTCGGGACAGGGAATCCACCGGGGAGCTGTTTTTT. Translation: CASSARDRESTGELFF.

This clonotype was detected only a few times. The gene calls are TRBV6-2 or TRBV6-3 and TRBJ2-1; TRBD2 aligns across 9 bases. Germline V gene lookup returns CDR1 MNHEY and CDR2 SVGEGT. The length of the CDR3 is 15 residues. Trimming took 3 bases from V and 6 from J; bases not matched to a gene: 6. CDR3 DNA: TGTGCCAGCAGTTATGGGACTAGCCTAGGCAATGAGCAGTTCTTC. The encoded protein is CASSYGTSLGNEQFF.

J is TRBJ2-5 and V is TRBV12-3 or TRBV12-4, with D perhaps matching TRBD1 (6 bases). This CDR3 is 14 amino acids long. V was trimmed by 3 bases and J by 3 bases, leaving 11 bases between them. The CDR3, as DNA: TGTGCCAGCAGTTTTGGACAGCACAAAGAGACCCAGTACTTC. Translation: CASSFGQHKETQYF.

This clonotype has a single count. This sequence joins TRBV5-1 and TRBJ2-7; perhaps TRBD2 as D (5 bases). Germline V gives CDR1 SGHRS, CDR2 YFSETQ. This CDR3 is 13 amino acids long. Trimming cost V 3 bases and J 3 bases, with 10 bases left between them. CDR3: CASSSAGLYEQYF. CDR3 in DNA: TGCGCCAGCAGCTCAGCCGGACTCTACGAGCAGTACTTC.